This T cell receptor beta chain was observed in a study of OX40 agonist ivuxolimab in advanced cancers. General study results and limits: With doses of 0.1 to 3.0 mg/kg, CD4+ and CD8+ blood T cells had undergone clonal expansion by week 6. Among the lowest peripheral clonal expansion occurred in 0.1-3.0 mg/kg partial responders.

With 5 bases removed from V and 1 base from J, the gap between germline ends came to 13 bases. The CDR3 spans 15 residues. CDR1 SGHTA and CDR2 FQGNSA come from the germline V gene. As to this clone: The antigen remains unidentified.

Generated by immunoSEQ multiplex PCR, the TCRdb table keeps only in-frame clones and is missing some. The sample yields about 43,000 clones, 70% to 90% seen once. The sequence came from an adult with an advanced solid tumor such as melanoma, head and neck, liver or kidney cancer. V gene TRBV7-2 combines with J gene TRBJ2-3; D is perhaps TRBD1 (5 bases). The sample in question was CD4+ or CD8+ T cells sorted from blood, obtained in a trial of the OX40 agonist ivuxolimab. This CDR3 is CASSQQASGTDTQYF. The CDR3 nucleotides read TGTGCCAGCAGCCAACAGGCCTCAGGCACAGATACGCAGTATTTT.